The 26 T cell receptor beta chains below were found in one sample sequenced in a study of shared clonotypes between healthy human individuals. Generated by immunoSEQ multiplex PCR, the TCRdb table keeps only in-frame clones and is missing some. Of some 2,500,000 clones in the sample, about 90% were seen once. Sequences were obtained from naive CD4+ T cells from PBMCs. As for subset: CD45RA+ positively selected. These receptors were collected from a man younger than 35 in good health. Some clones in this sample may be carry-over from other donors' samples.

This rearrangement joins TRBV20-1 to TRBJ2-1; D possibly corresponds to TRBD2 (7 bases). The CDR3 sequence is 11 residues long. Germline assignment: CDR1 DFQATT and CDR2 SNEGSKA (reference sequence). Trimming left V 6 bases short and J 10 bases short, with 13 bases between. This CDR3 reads CSARGAVEQFF. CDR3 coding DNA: TGCAGTGCCCGGGGGGCCGTCGAGCAGTTCTTC.

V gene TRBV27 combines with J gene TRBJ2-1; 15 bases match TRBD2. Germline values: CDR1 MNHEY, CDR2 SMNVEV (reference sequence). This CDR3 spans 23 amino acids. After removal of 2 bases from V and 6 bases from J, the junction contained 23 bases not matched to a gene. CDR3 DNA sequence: TGTGCCAGCAGTTTAATTCCTCCGGGGACTAGCGGGAGGAGGCGGCTGGGGCGCAATGAGCAGTTCTTC. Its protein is CASSLIPPGTSGRRRLGRNEQFF.

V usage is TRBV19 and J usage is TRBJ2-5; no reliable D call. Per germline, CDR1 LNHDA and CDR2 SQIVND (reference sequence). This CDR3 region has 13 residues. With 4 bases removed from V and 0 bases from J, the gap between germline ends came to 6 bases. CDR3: CASSTQHQETQYF. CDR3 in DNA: TGTGCCAGTAGTACCCAACACCAAGAGACCCAGTACTTC. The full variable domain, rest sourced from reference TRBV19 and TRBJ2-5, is DGGITQSPKYLFRKEGQNVTLSCEQNLNHDAMYWYRQDPGQGLRLIYYSQIVNDFQKGDIAEGYSVSREKKESFPLTVTSAQKNPTAFYLCASSTQHQETQYFGPGTRLLVL.

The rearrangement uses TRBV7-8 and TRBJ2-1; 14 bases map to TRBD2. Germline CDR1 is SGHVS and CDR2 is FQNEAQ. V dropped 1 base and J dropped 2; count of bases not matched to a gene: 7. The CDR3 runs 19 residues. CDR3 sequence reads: CASSLGGTSGSLPYNEQFF. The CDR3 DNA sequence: TGTGCCAGCAGCTTAGGGGGGACTAGCGGGAGCTTACCCTACAATGAGCAGTTCTTC. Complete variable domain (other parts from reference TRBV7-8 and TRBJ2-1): GAGVSQSPRYKVAKRGQDVALRCDPISGHVSLFWYQQALGQGPEFLTYFQNEAQLDKSGLPSDRFFAERPEGSVSTLKIQRTQQEDSAVYLCASSLGGTSGSLPYNEQFFGPGTRLTVL.

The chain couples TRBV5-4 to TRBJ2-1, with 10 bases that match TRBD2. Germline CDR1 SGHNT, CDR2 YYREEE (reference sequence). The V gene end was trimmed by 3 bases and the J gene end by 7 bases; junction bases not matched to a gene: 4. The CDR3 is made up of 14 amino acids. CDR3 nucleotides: TGTGCCAGCAGCTGGGGGACTAGCGCGAATGAGCAGTTCTTC. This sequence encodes CASSWGTSANEQFF.

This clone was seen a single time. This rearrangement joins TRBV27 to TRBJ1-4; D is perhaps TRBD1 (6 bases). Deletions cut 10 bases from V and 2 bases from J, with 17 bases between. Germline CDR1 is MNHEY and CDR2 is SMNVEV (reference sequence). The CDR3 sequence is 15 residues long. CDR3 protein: CATSSQGTTNEKLFF. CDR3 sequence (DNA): TGTGCCACATCCTCCCAGGGGACGACTAATGAAAAACTGTTTTTT. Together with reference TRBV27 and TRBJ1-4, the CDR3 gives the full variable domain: EAQVTQNPRYLITVTGKKLTVTCSQNMNHEYMSWYRQDPGLGLRQIYYSMNVEVTDKGDVPEGYKVSRKEKRNFPLILESPSPNQTSLYFCATSSQGTTNEKLFFGSGTQLSVL.

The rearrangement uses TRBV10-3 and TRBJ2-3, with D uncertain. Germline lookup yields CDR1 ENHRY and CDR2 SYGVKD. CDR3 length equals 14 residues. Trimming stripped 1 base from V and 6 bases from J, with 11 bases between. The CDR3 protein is CAISEFAARDTQYF. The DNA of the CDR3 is TGTGCCATCAGTGAGTTCGCGGCCCGTGATACGCAGTATTTT.

The CDR3, as DNA: TGTGCCAGCAGCTCCGGCGGGGGCTCGACTAATGAAAAACTGTTTTTT. This sequence encodes CASSSGGGSTNEKLFF. The V call is TRBV7-9, the J call TRBJ1-4; D is possibly TRBD1 (6 bases). V was pared by 4 bases and J by 2 bases, with 14 bases between. Germline-derived CDR1 and CDR2 are SEHNR and FQNEAQ (reference sequence). The CDR3 contains 16 residues.

The CDR3, as DNA: TGTGCCAGCGAATCGAGGGGGGGGATCGGCTACGAGCAGTACTTC. Translation gives CASESRGGIGYEQYF. The chain uses TRBV6-6 and TRBJ2-7; possible D gene TRBD2, 7 bases. The CDR3 runs to 15 residues. V gave up 8 bases and J gave up 3 bases, with 20 bases separating them. CDR1 and CDR2 (germline): MNHNY, SVGAGI (reference sequence).

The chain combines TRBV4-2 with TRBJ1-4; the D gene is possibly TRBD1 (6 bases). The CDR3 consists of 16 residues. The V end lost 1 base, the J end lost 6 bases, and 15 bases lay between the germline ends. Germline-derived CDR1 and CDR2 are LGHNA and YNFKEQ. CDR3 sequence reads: CASSQATGIEDEKLFF. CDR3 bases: TGTGCCAGCAGCCAAGCGACAGGAATTGAAGATGAAAAACTGTTTTTT.

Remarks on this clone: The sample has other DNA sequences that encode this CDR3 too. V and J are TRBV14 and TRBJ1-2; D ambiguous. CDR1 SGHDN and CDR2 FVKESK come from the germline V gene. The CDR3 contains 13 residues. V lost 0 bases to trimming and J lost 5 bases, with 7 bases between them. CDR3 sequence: CASSQDLGYGYTF. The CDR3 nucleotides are TGTGCCAGCAGCCAAGATCTAGGATATGGCTACACCTTC.

CDR3 nucleotide sequence: TGTGCCAGCTCATCCGGGACAGGGGTCTTTGAGACCCAGTACTTC. It specifies CASSSGTGVFETQYF. V gene TRBV18 combines with J gene TRBJ2-5; TRBD1 matches 10 bases. Germline loops: CDR1 KGHSH, CDR2 LQKENI. The CDR3 length is 15 residues. J gave up 5 bases and V 5 bases, and 8 bases lay outside the gene matches.

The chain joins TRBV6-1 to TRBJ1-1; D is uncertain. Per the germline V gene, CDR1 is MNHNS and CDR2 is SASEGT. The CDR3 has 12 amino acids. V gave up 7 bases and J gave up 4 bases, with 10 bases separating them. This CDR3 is CASNLRGTEAFF. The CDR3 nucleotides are TGTGCCAGCAACCTTCGAGGCACTGAAGCTTTCTTT.

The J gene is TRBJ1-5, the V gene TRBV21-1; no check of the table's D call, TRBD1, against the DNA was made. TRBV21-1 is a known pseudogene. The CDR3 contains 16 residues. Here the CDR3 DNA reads TGTGCCAGCAGCATACAGGGGCAGAGAGGTAATCAGCCCCAGCATTTT. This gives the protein CASSIQGQRGNQPQHF.

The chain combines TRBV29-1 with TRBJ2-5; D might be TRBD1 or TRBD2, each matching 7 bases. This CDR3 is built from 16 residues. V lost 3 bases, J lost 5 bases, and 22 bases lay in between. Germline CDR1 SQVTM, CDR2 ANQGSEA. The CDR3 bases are TGCAGCGTTGAGAGGAACGGGAGGACCAGGGGGGAGACCCAGTACTTC. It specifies CSVERNGRTRGETQYF.

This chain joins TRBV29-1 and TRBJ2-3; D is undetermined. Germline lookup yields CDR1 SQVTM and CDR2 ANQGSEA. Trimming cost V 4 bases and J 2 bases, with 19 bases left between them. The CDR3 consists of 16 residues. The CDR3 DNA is TGCAGCGTTGCCGGTTTAGGTCTGGCTACCACAGATACGCAGTATTTT. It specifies CSVAGLGLATTDTQYF.

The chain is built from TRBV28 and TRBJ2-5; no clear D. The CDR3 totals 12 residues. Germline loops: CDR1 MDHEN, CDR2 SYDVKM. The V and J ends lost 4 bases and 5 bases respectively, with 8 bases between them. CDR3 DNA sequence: TGTGCCAGCAGTTACATCCGGGAGACCCAGTACTTC. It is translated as CASSYIRETQYF. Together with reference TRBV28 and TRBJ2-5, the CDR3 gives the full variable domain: DVKVTQSSRYLVKRTGEKVFLECVQDMDHENMFWYRQDPGLGLRLIYFSYDVKMKEKGDIPEGYSVSREKKERFSLILESASTNQTSMYLCASSYIRETQYFGPGTRLLVL.

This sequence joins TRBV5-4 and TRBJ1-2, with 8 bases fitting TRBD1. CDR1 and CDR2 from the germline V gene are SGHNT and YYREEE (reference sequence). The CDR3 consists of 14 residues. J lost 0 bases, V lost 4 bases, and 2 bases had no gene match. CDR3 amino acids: CASSGGQANYGYTF. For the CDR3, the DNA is TGTGCCAGCAGCGGGGGACAGGCTAACTATGGCTACACCTTC.

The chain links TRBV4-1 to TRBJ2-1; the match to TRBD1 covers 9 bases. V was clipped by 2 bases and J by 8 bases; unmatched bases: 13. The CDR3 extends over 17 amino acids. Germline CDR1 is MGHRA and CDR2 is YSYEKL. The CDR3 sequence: CASSQTIGTGYVHEQFF. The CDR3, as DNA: TGCGCCAGCAGCCAAACCATTGGGACAGGGTATGTCCATGAGCAGTTCTTC.

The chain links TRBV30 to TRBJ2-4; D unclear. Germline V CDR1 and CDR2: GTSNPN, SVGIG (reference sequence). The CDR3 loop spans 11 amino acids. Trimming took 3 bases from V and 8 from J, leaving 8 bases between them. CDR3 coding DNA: TGTGCCTGGAGGGGTGGGGACATTCAGTACTTC. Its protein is CAWRGGDIQYF. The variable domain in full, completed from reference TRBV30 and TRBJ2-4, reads SQTIHQWPATLVQPVGSPLSLECTVEGTSNPNLYWYRQAAGRGLQLLFYSVGIGQISSEVPQNLSASRPQDRQFILSSKKLLLSDSGFYLCAWRGGDIQYFGAGTRLSVL.

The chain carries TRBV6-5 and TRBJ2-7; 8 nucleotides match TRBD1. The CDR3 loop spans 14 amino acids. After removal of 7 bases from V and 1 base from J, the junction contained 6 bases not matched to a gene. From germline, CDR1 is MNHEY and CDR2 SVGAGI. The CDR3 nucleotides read TGTGCCAGCAACTCCCAGGGGGCATCCTACGAGCAGTACTTC. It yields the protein CASNSQGASYEQYF.

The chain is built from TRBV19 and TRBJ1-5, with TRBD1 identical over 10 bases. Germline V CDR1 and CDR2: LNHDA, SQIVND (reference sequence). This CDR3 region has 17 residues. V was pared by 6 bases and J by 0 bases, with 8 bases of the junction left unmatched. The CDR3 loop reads CASRPRTGGYSNQPQHF. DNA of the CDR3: TGTGCCAGTAGACCGCGGACAGGGGGTTATAGCAATCAGCCCCAGCATTTT.

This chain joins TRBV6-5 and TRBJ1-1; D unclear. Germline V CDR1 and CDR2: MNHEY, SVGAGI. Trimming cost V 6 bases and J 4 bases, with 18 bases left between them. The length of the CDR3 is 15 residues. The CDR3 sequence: CASSLHSGEVTEAFF. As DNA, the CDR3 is TGTGCCAGCAGCTTGCACTCGGGAGAGGTCACTGAAGCTTTCTTT.

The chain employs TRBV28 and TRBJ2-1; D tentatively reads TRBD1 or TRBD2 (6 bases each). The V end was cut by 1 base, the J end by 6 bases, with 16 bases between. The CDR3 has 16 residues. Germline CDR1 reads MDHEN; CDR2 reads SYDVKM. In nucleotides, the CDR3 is TGTGCCAGCAGTTTATTGGGGGGCGCGAAGTCCAATGAGCAGTTCTTC. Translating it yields CASSLLGGAKSNEQFF.

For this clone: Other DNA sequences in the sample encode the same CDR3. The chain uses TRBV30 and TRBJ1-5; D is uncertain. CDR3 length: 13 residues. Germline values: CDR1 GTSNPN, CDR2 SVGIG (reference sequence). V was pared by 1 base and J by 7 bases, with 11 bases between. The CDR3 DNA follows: TGTGCCTGGAGTGGAGGTGGTGGACAGCCCCAGCATTTT. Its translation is CAWSGGGGQPQHF.

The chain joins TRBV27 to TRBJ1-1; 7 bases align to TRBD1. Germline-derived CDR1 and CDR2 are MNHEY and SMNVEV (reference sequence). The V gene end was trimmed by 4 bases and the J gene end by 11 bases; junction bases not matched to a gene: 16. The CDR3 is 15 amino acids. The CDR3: CASSYKAGTALKAFF. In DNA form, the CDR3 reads TGTGCCAGCAGTTACAAAGCCGGGACAGCGCTGAAGGCTTTCTTT.